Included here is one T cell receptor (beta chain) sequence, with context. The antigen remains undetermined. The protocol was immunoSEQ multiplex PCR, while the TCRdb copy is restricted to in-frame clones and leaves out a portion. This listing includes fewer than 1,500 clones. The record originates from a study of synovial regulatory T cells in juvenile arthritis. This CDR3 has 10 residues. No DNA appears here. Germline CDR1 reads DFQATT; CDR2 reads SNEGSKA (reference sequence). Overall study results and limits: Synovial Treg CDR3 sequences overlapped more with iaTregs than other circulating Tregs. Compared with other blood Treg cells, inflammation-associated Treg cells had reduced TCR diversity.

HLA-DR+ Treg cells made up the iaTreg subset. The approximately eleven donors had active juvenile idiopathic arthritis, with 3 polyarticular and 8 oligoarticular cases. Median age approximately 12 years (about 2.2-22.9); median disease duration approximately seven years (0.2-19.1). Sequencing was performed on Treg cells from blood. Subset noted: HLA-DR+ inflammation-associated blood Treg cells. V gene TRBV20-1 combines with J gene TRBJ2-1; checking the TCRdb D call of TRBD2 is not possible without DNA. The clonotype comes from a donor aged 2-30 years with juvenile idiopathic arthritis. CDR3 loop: CSALINEQFF.